The source of this T cell receptor beta chain is a study of T cells in Graves' hyperthyroidism and ophthalmopathy (dated by TCRdb to 2018 to 2020). Looking at the study overall: Peripheral blood samples were taken at the time of initial diagnosis, prior to any treatment. In over five Graves' hyperthyroidism patients, the study also compared T-cell repertoires from thyroid tissue with T-cell repertoires from blood. Prospective prediction of ophthalmopathy was tested in an independent validation cohort consisting of fewer than 20 hyperthyroidism patients and some 17 patients who later progressed to ophthalmopathy. A discovery cohort of 95 to 100 patients, approximately 45 with Graves' ophthalmopathy and fewer than 65 with stable Graves' hyperthyroidism, was used to find distinguishing TCR V-J signatures. After sampling, hyperthyroidism patients received methimazole starting at 30 mg daily, and ophthalmopathy patients received high-dose intravenous methylprednisolone. The paper reports TCR Vbeta CDR3 sequencing of over 130 peripheral blood samples: approximately 43 ophthalmopathy, about 75 hyperthyroidism and around 17 progressor patients. The 100 discovery patients were divided at random into training and test sets in a 7:3 ratio.

Amplification of TCR beta CDR3 regions was carried out from RNA transcripts. A first-round RT-PCR of the TCR CDR3 used the HTBI primer set with the Qiagen OneStep RT-PCR kit. The libraries were constructed in a second round of multiplex PCR and then size-selected and purified. Paired-end sequencing of the libraries was performed with 100 bp reads on an Illumina HiSeq2000. The study's processing was this. Raw data were processed with SOAPnuke, discarding reads with adapters, uncalled bases, mean Phred below 15, or no exact constant-primer or identifier match. High-quality paired reads were merged using COPE v1.2.5, and each unique nucleotide sequence was defined as a clonotype. MiTCR v1.1 was used to align the clonotypes against IMGT TRBV, TRBD and TRBJ reference segments. Only V-J combinations with frequency above 0.0001, covering 99% to 99.2% of repertoires, were analysed. The TCS score was defined as F50 (clonal expansion) divided by E x V (chaos), with BLOSUM62-based TCRdist calculated between CDR3 peptides within each V-J. Welch's t-statistics and random forest reduced roughly 500 V-J features to about 12, which were used in a naive Bayes classifier (R e1071). Using fastp trimming at Q25 and MiXCR clonotype assembly, TCRdb reanalyzed the public sequencing data and kept in-frame beta chains. All rows with the same CDR3 protein become a single entry with the most common DNA and genes. TCRdb, rather than the study authors, made the V and J calls. For this sample the table gives more than 500,000 distinct CDR3 sequences, of which about 15% were detected only once. The ten largest make up approximately 30% of the sample.

The table lists this clonotype with a few counts. No antigen is known for it. No much larger clone exists at a distance of one base, and base qualities are not known. There are 14 amino acids in the CDR3, from cysteine to phenylalanine inclusive. Here the CDR3 DNA is all that survives: 42 bases in frame from base 1. Trimming removed 3 bases from V and 6 bases from J, leaving 12 bases between the germline ends. Sequences SGHTA (CDR1) and FQGNSA (CDR2) are obtained from the germline V gene. Ophthalmopathy patients had moderately to severely active disease, Clinical Activity Score of at least 3, NOSPECS grade of at least 4, and duration under 3 months. Exclusion was applied to patients with uncontrolled infections, other autoimmune diseases, pregnancy or lactation. Clinical symptoms, serum thyroxine and TRAb, thyroid ultrasound, and orbital computed tomography formed the basis for the diagnoses. Ficoll-Paque density gradient centrifugation was used to isolate PBMCs from about 9 ml of fresh peripheral blood. Trizol reagent was used to extract total RNA, and RNA quality was then checked on an Agilent 2100 Bioanalyzer.

Overall study outcomes, separate from this receptor: In cross-validation, a model built on a 13 V-J signature told ophthalmopathy apart from stable hyperthyroidism with 85% to 90% sensitivity and 81% to 82% specificity, and in testing the same model reached 80%/75%. During validation, the model predicted progression to ophthalmopathy a median of roughly 7.1 months ahead of onset, with 60% to 71% sensitivity and 72.22% specificity. No statistical method was used to fix the sample size in advance, and group allocation was not hidden from the investigators. Blood samples also contained most of the expanded thyroid clonotypes (frequency above 0.001), which suggests that blood repertoires may reflect thyroid immune responses.

The sequence derives from a woman in her 30s with Graves' ophthalmopathy. The chain is made from TRBV7-2 and TRBJ2-1; matching of 6 bases hints at TRBD2 as the D gene. Sequences were obtained from blood. In nucleotide form, the sequence is TGTGCCAGCAGCTTTCCCGGGAGTTTCAATGAGCAGTTCTTC. The translation is CASSFPGSFNEQFF. Outside the CDR3, residues come from the reference TRBV7-2 and TRBJ2-1 proteins, so the full variable domain is: GAGVSQSPSNKVTEKGKDVELRCDPISGHTALYWYRQSLGQGLEFLIYFQGNSAPDKSGLPSDRFSAERTGGSVSTLTIQRTQQEDSAVYLCASSFPGSFNEQFFGPGTRLTVL.